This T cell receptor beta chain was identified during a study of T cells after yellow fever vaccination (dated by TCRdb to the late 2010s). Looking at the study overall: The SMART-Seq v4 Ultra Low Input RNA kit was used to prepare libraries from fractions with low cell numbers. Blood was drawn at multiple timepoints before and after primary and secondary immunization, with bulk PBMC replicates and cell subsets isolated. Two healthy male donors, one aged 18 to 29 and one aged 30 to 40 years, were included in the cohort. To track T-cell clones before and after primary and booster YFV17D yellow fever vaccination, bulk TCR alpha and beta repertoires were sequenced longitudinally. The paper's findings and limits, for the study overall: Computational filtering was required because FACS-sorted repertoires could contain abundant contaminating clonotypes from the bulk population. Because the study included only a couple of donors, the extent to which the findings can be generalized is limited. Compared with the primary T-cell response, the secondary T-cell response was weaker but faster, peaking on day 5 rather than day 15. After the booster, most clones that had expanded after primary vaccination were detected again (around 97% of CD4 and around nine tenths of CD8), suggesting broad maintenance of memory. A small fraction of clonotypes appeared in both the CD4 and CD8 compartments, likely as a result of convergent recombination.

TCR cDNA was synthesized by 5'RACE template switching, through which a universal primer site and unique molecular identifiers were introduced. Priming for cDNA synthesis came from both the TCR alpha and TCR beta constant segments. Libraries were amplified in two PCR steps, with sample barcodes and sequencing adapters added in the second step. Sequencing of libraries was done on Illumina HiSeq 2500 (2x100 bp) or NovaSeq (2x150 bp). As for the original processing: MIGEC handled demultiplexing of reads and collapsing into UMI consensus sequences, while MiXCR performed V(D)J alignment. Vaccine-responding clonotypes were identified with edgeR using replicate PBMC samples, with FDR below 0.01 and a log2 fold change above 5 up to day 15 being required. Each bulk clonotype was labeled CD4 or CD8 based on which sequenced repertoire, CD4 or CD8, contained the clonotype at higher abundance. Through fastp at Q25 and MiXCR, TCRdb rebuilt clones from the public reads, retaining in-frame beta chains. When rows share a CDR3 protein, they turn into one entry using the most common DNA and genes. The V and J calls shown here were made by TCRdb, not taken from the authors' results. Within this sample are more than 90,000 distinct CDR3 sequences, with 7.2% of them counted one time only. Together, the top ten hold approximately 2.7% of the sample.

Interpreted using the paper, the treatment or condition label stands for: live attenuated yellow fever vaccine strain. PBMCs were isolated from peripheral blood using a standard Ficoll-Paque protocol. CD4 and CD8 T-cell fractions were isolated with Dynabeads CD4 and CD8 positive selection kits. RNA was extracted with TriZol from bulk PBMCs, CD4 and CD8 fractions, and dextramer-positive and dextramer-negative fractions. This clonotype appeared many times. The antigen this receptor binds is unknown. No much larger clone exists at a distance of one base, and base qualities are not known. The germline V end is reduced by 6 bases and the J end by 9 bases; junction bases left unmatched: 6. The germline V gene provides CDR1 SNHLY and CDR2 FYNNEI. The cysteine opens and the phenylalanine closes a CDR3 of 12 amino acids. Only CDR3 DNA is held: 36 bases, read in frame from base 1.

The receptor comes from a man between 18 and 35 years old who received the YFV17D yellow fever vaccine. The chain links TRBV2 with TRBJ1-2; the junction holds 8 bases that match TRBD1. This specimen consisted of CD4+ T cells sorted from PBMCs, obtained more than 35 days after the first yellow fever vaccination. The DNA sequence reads TGTGCCAGCAGGATTACAGGGGGGAGCTACACCTTC. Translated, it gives CASRITGGSYTF. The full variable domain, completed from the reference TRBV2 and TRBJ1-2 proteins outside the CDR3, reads EPEVTQTPSHQVTQMGQEVILRCVPISNHLYFYWYRQILGQKVEFLVSFYNNEISEKSEIFDDQFSVERPDGSNFTLKIRSTKLEDSAMYFCASRITGGSYTFGSGTRLTVV.